The 32 T cell receptor beta chains below come from one sample, sequenced in a study of CD8 T cells in ankylosing spondylitis. Study-wide points: What appeared characteristic of ankylosing spondylitis blood was a TCR beta motif of eight or nine highly homologous variants.

TCRdb redid the calling of the 5' RACE reads with MiXCR, one entry per CDR3 protein. The repertoire includes 200,000 to 250,000 distinct CDR3 sequences, about 18% of them detected once, and about 39% sits in the top ten. The antigens of these receptors remain unknown. The sequencing input was blood, either unsorted or a sorted T cell fraction (not recorded which). All receptors derive from a male donor with ankylosing spondylitis.

This clonotype has a handful of counts. The chain links TRBV5-1 to TRBJ2-7; no reliable D call. This CDR3 contains 15 residues. V shed 0 bases and J shed 1 base, with 11 bases lying between them. Germline V CDR1 and CDR2: SGHRS, YFSETQ. The chain's CDR3 is CASSLGSIESYEQYF. The CDR3 DNA reads as TGCGCCAGCAGCTTGGGGTCGATCGAGTCCTACGAGCAGTACTTC.

Points on this clonotype: This sequence may be a read error, since a much larger clone differs from it by one base. CDR3: CASSPFPGNTIYF. CDR3 nucleotides: TGTGCCAGCAGCCCCTTTCCTGGAAACACCATATATTTT. The V call is TRBV12-3 or TRBV12-4, the J call TRBJ1-3; D gene ambiguous. This CDR3 has 13 amino acids. The V and J ends lost 6 bases and 2 bases respectively, with 8 bases between them.

This clonotype was counted only a few times. The J gene is TRBJ2-7, the V gene TRBV10-3; D is possibly TRBD1 (5 bases). Germline V gives CDR1 ENHRY, CDR2 SYGVKD. CDR3 length: 13 amino acids. With 0 bases removed from V and 4 bases from J, the gap between germline ends came to 7 bases. The CDR3 DNA reads as TGTGCCATCAGTGAGTCGGGGCCTTACGAGCAGTACTTC. Translation gives CAISESGPYEQYF.

This clonotype was observed at least ten times. The rearrangement uses TRBV5-1 and TRBJ2-7; D not resolved. V shed 5 bases and J shed 2 bases, with 11 bases lying between them. Looked up from germline, CDR1 is SGHRS and CDR2 is YFSETQ. This CDR3 is built from 13 residues. DNA of the CDR3: TGCGCCAGCAGGGGCGACAACACCTACGAGCAGTACTTC. This encodes CASRGDNTYEQYF.

This clonotype came up a few times. This chain uses TRBV7-9 with TRBJ2-3; TRBD2 matches 9 bases. CDR3 size: 16 residues. Germline V lookup: CDR1 SEHNR, CDR2 FQNEAQ (reference sequence). V lost 5 bases, J lost 8 bases, and 14 bases stayed unmatched. The CDR3 sequence is CASSPPMGSGSGTQYF. In DNA form, the CDR3 reads TGTGCCAGCAGCCCCCCGATGGGTAGCGGGAGCGGTACGCAGTATTTT.

V usage is TRBV7-9 and J usage is TRBJ1-1; no clear D gene. V lost 5 bases and J lost 7, with 11 bases in between. Germline V gives CDR1 SEHNR, CDR2 FQNEAQ (reference sequence). The CDR3 is made up of 12 amino acids. The CDR3 region is CASSQSALEAFF. In DNA, the CDR3 is TGTGCCAGCAGCCAATCGGCCCTTGAAGCTTTCTTT.

The rearrangement links TRBV25-1 to TRBJ1-2, with 8 bases that match TRBD1. Germline V gene lookup returns CDR1 MGHDK and CDR2 SYGVNS. Germline trimming cut 5 bases from V and 1 base from J; bases unmatched to any gene: 15. The CDR3 spans 18 residues. CDR3 bases: TGTGCCAGCAGTCGAGGACCCCCGACAGGGGCGAATAACTATGGCTACACCTTC. The encoded protein is CASSRGPPTGANNYGYTF.

A single count supports this clonotype. This rearrangement joins TRBV27 to TRBJ1-1; TRBD1 might be the D (5 bases). Per the germline V gene, CDR1 is MNHEY and CDR2 is SMNVEV (reference sequence). CDR3 size: 14 residues. With 5 bases removed from V and 7 bases from J, the gap between germline ends came to 17 bases. CDR3 DNA sequence: TGTGCCAGCAGTGCGACCACAGGCTTTCTTGAAGCTTTCTTT. This codes for CASSATTGFLEAFF.

This clonotype appeared a few times. V gene TRBV30 combines with J gene TRBJ2-7; 10 positions match TRBD2. The V gene end was trimmed by 7 bases and the J gene end by 6 bases; junction bases not matched to a gene: 9. This CDR3 has 13 residues. Germline values: CDR1 GTSNPN, CDR2 SVGIG (reference sequence). Written as DNA, the CDR3 is TGTGCCTCCAGTCTAGCGGGAGAAGGCGAGCAGTACTTC. This sequence encodes CASSLAGEGEQYF.

The V call is TRBV4-1, the J call TRBJ1-1; D gene ambiguous. The germline V gene encodes CDR1 MGHRA and CDR2 YSYEKL. This CDR3 has 15 amino acids. Trimming cost V 5 bases and J 0 bases, with 13 bases left between them. CDR3: CASSERHTLNTEAFF. The CDR3 DNA sequence: TGCGCCAGCAGCGAGCGGCACACCCTGAACACTGAAGCTTTCTTT.

This clonotype has ten or more counts. The CDR3 reads CSVEGTSVNNEQFF. The CDR3 DNA reads TGCAGCGTTGAGGGGACTAGCGTAAACAATGAGCAGTTCTTC. The genes are TRBV29-1 and TRBJ2-1; the match to TRBD2 covers 10 bases. The CDR3 is 14 amino acids. With V trimmed by 3 bases and J by 5 bases, 4 bases remained unmatched. From germline, CDR1 is SQVTM and CDR2 ANQGSEA.

This clonotype was counted only a few times. The chain employs TRBV12-3 or TRBV12-4 and TRBJ1-5, with D hard to call. The CDR3 contains 17 residues. V was pared by 0 bases and J by 0 bases, with 12 bases between. CDR3 sequence reads: CASSLARGLLSNQPQHF. CDR3 in DNA: TGTGCCAGCAGTTTAGCGAGAGGATTACTTAGCAATCAGCCCCAGCATTTT.

The chain has TRBV15 and TRBJ2-1; perhaps TRBD1 as D (6 bases). Per germline, CDR1 LNHNV and CDR2 YYDKDF (reference sequence). Trimming removed 5 bases at V and 7 bases at J, with 18 bases between. The length of the CDR3 is 15 residues. This CDR3 reads CATSDTGHRENEQFF. The CDR3 nucleotides are TGTGCCACCAGCGATACGGGACACCGAGAGAATGAGCAGTTCTTC. The entire variable domain, with the rest obtained from reference TRBV15 and TRBJ2-1, is as follows: DAMVIQNPRYQVTQFGKPVTLSCSQTLNHNVMYWYQQKSSQAPKLLFHYYDKDFNNEADTPDNFQSRRPNTSFCFLDIRSPGLGDTAMYLCATSDTGHRENEQFFGPGTRLTVL.

The rearrangement joins TRBV25-1 to TRBJ1-5; weak D call: TRBD1 (5 bases). V lost 4 bases and J lost 0, with 10 bases in between. CDR1 is MGHDK and CDR2 is SYGVNS in the germline V gene. This CDR3 has 15 residues. CDR3 in DNA: TGTGCCAGCAGTGCTGGGGGGATTAGCAATCAGCCCCAGCATTTT. It encodes CASSAGGISNQPQHF.

This clonotype has just a few counts. The chain combines TRBV4-3 with TRBJ1-2; the D gene is possibly TRBD1 (5 bases). Germline CDR1 is LGHNA and CDR2 is YSLEER. The CDR3 consists of 16 residues. V lost 1 base and J 6 bases, leaving 18 bases between the germline ends. This CDR3 is CASSQGQGVAADGYTF. Written as DNA, the CDR3 is TGCGCCAGCAGCCAAGGCCAAGGGGTTGCGGCGGATGGCTACACCTTC.

This clonotype was seen a handful of times. J is TRBJ2-3 and V is TRBV2; D unclear. Germline assignment: CDR1 SNHLY and CDR2 FYNNEI. The length of the CDR3 is 13 residues. The ends were cut back, 8 bases at V and 2 bases at J, with 11 bases in the middle. CDR3 sequence: CASLVWVTDTQYF. CDR3 nucleotide sequence: TGTGCCAGCCTGGTGTGGGTCACAGATACGCAGTATTTT.

There are many counts of this clonotype. This chain links TRBV12-3 or TRBV12-4 with TRBJ2-7; a weak D match, TRBD1 (7 bases). The CDR3 runs 12 residues. Trimming took 11 bases from V and 5 from J, leaving 16 bases between them. This CDR3 is CASTRGPNEQYF. CDR3 coding DNA: TGTGCCTCGACTAGGGGGCCAAACGAGCAGTACTTC.

This clonotype was seen only a few times. The rearrangement links TRBV7-2 to TRBJ2-1; 14 bases line up with TRBD2. V lost 3 bases to trimming and J lost 8 bases; unmatched junction nucleotides: 6. The CDR3 length is 16 residues. Germline V CDR1 and CDR2: SGHTA, FQGNSA. The CDR3 region has the DNA TGTGCCAGCAGCTTGGGACTAGCGGGAGTTGGCCATGAGCAGTTCTTC. This translates into CASSLGLAGVGHEQFF.

CDR3 sequence reads: CASSFTAPTGSADTQYF. In DNA form, the CDR3 reads TGTGCCAGCAGTTTCACTGCACCGACAGGGAGCGCAGATACGCAGTATTTT. The chain has TRBV27 and TRBJ2-3, with 7 bases identical to TRBD1. V was clipped by 3 bases and J by 4 bases; unmatched bases: 13. Germline V CDR1 and CDR2: MNHEY, SMNVEV (reference sequence). This CDR3 region has 17 residues.

The chain employs TRBV5-4 and TRBJ2-7, with 11 bases lining up with TRBD2. V was pared by 4 bases and J by 2 bases, with 11 bases of the junction left unmatched. Germline V gene sequence: CDR1 SGHNT, CDR2 YYREEE (reference sequence). The CDR3 is 17 amino acids. The CDR3 sequence is CASSPGPLAGGTYEQYF. For the CDR3, the DNA is TGTGCCAGCAGCCCGGGCCCCCTAGCGGGGGGCACCTACGAGCAGTACTTC. Full variable domain (remainder filled in from reference TRBV5-4 and TRBJ2-7): ETGVTQSPTHLIKTRGQQVTLRCSSQSGHNTVSWYQQALGQGPQFIFQYYREEENGRGNFPPRFSGLQFPNYSSELNVNALELDDSALYLCASSPGPLAGGTYEQYFGPGTRLTVT.

The V call is TRBV20-1, the J call TRBJ2-1, with a possible D match to TRBD1 (5 bases). Per the germline V gene, CDR1 is DFQATT and CDR2 is SNEGSKA (reference sequence). Trimming took off 0 bases at V and 8 bases at J, with 20 bases between the two ends. The CDR3 totals 16 residues. The DNA of the CDR3 is TGCAGTGCTAGAGATCCCTTTTACAGGTCGGGCTATGAGCAGTTCTTC. Translated: CSARDPFYRSGYEQFF.

The chain carries TRBV7-2 and TRBJ2-2; 12 bases agree with TRBD2. The germline CDR1 and CDR2 sequences are SGHTA and FQGNSA. V lost 2 bases, J lost 7 bases, and 2 bases stayed unmatched. The CDR3 covers 15 residues. This chain's CDR3 is CASSLLAGGGGELFF. CDR3 nucleotides: TGTGCCAGCAGCTTACTAGCGGGAGGGGGCGGGGAGCTGTTTTTT.

This clonotype was detected ten times or more. The chain links TRBV29-1 to TRBJ2-2; 7 bases are shared with TRBD2. Germline V gene sequence: CDR1 SQVTM, CDR2 ANQGSEA. There are 13 residues in the CDR3. The trim removed 7 bases at V and 1 base at J, leaving 3 bases unmatched. CDR3 nucleotide sequence: TGCAGCGCTAGCGGAGGGAACACCGGGGAGCTGTTTTTT. It is translated as CSASGGNTGELFF.

This clonotype has a handful of counts. The chain has TRBV29-1 and TRBJ1-1; possibly TRBD1 for D (6 bases). The V gene's germline CDR1 is SQVTM and CDR2 ANQGSEA. The length of the CDR3 is 14 residues. Between the trimmed V and J ends, which lost 8 bases and 1 base, there was a span of 17 bases. CDR3 region: CSPQGLASNTEAFF. The CDR3 bases are TGCAGCCCACAGGGTCTAGCCTCGAACACTGAAGCTTTCTTT.

Here the CDR3 reads CASSPRTSQDTQYF. As DNA, the CDR3 is TGTGCCAGCAGTCCGAGGACTAGTCAAGATACGCAGTATTTT. The gene calls are TRBV12-3 or TRBV12-4 and TRBJ2-3, with 7 bases that match TRBD2. The CDR3 is made up of 14 amino acids. The ends lost 5 bases at V and 5 bases at J; junction bases unmatched: 7.

This clonotype came up a few times. V usage is TRBV12-3 or TRBV12-4 and J usage is TRBJ1-1, with unresolved D. The CDR3 runs to 14 residues. Deletions cut 1 base from V and 6 bases from J, with 12 bases between. In DNA, the CDR3 is TGTGCCAGCAGTTTAGACATCGGTCGCCCTGAAGCTTTCTTT. Translated, it gives CASSLDIGRPEAFF.

This clonotype was found a few times. J is TRBJ2-1 and V is TRBV7-2; 10 nucleotides match TRBD2. The CDR3 length is 15 residues. The V gene's germline CDR1 is SGHTA and CDR2 FQGNSA. V lost 5 bases and J lost 1; bases outside the gene matches: 2. Here the CDR3 reads CTSSPSGGSYNEQFF. CDR3 coding DNA: TGTACCAGCAGCCCTAGCGGGGGTTCCTACAATGAGCAGTTCTTC.

The V gene is TRBV20-1, the J gene TRBJ2-1; weak D call: TRBD1 (6 bases). Looked up from germline, CDR1 is DFQATT and CDR2 is SNEGSKA (reference sequence). With 2 bases removed from V and 5 bases from J, the gap between germline ends came to 16 bases. The CDR3 runs 15 residues. DNA of the CDR3: TGCAGTGCTAGAAGGGGGACGATCATAGACAATGAGCAGTTCTTC. Translation: CSARRGTIIDNEQFF.

J is TRBJ2-7 and V is TRBV27; 7 nucleotides agree with TRBD1. After removal of 0 bases from V and 3 bases from J, the junction contained 8 bases not matched to a gene. The CDR3 consists of 16 residues. Germline CDR1 reads MNHEY; CDR2 reads SMNVEV (reference sequence). CDR3 coding DNA: TGTGCCAGCAGTTTATCTTCCGGGACAGACTTCTACGAGCAGTACTTC. It codes for CASSLSSGTDFYEQYF.

This clonotype showed up just a few times. This rearrangement joins TRBV7-8 to TRBJ2-5, with TRBD2 matching over 8 bases. Germline lookup yields CDR1 SGHVS and CDR2 FQNEAQ. With V trimmed by 1 base and J by 5 bases, 12 bases remained unmatched. This CDR3 is built from 17 residues. Here the CDR3 reads CASSLDPGGPDWETQYF. The CDR3 DNA is TGTGCCAGCAGCTTAGATCCGGGAGGGCCTGATTGGGAGACCCAGTACTTC.

This clonotype has more than one count but fewer than ten. The J gene is TRBJ2-1, the V gene TRBV6-2 or TRBV6-3; D is possibly TRBD1 (6 bases). V was clipped by 2 bases and J by 7 bases, with 12 bases between them. Germline CDR1 reads MNHEY; CDR2 reads SVGEGT. This CDR3 comprises 14 residues. As DNA, the CDR3 is TGTGCCAGCAGTTACCGGACAGAAGCTAATGAGCAGTTCTTC. It codes for CASSYRTEANEQFF.

This clonotype was counted a few times. The chain carries TRBV4-1 and TRBJ2-2, with 7 bases fitting TRBD1. The CDR3 runs to 14 residues. The trim removed 1 base at V and 8 bases at J, leaving 4 bases unmatched. Germline V gene data show CDR1 as MGHRA and CDR2 as YSYEKL. CDR3 nucleotides: TGCGCCAGCAGCCAAGGACAGGGATCGGGGGAGCTGTTTTTT. Encoded protein: CASSQGQGSGELFF.